Listed below are T cell receptor beta chains from one sample, sequenced in a study of blood T cell repertoires in COVID-19. This table comes from immunoSEQ multiplex PCR, and its TCRdb copy is limited to in-frame clones, with some not included. The table has about 120,000 clones, 90% seen once. Sample: peripheral blood. These receptors were obtained from a woman aged 55-75 years with COVID-19, enrolled during active disease. Each CDR3 is given with its conserved first and last residue. A row's size may be missing; if present it is once, few, many or a size class.

j_call clone_size v_call cdr3_aa
TRBJ1-1 - TRBV28 CASSLGGARVDTEAFF
TRBJ2-2 - TRBV10-3 CAISGTGRNTGELFF
TRBJ2-7 - TRBV6-5 CASSFGTPYEQYF
TRBJ2-1 - TRBV11-1 CASTIQGPYNEQFF
TRBJ1-4 - TRBV7-6 CASSERQGFATNEKLFF
TRBJ2-7 - TRBV6-2/TRBV6-3 CASSDTGTSRYEQYF
TRBJ1-1 - TRBV18 CASQGQGGTEAFF
TRBJ1-1 once TRBV7-2 CASSLVFRAEAFF
TRBJ2-2 few TRBV19 CASRYRDIDTGELFF
TRBJ2-7 - TRBV7-9 CASSPPGGVFLYEQYF
TRBJ1-2 - TRBV5-4 CASSSGETGYTF
TRBJ2-2 - TRBV29-1 CSVEVPADRHINSGELFF
TRBJ1-6 - TRBV10-3 CAISGQSSYNSPLHF
TRBJ2-2 - TRBV24-1 CATSANSGELFF
TRBJ1-2 - TRBV7-8 CASSLGGQGVYGYTF
TRBJ1-1 once TRBV7-3 CASSLAGGGTEAFF
TRBJ1-1 once TRBV5-6 CASSSSGTGGWNTEAFF